This TCR beta chain was recovered during a study of blood T cell repertoires in COVID-19. Per germline, CDR1 SGDLS and CDR2 YYNGEE. The CDR3 contains 17 residues. Trimming removed 0 bases at V and 6 bases at J, with 16 bases between. Study processing details: Reference gene primer amplification in the assay estimated nucleated cell counts. Assay: immunoSEQ multiplex PCR; the TCRdb copy retains only in-frame clones and omits some. From that table come the V and J calls and clone size; the DNA was used to work out D and trimming. The sample records a few hundred thousand clones, around 86% being singletons.

The chain combines TRBV9 with TRBJ1-6; D possibly corresponds to TRBD1 (5 bases). This receptor was identified in a man between 18 and 35 years old with active or convalescent COVID-19. The sequenced sample was peripheral blood. CDR3 in amino acids: CASSVAGGPPINSPLHF. The CDR3 DNA is TGTGCCAGCAGCGTAGCGGGGGGACCCCCCATTAATTCACCCCTCCACTTT. The variable domain in full, with the rest retrieved from reference TRBV9 and TRBJ1-6, is DSGVTQTPKHLITATGQRVTLRCSPRSGDLSVYWYQQSLDQGLQFLIQYYNGEERAKGNILERFSAQQFPDLHSELNLSSLELGDSALYFCASSVAGGPPINSPLHFGNGTRLTVT.